These 29 T cell receptor beta chains came from one sample sequenced in a study of shared clonotypes between healthy human individuals. In the naive CD8 group, cells lacked CD45RO and were positively selected for CCR7, so terminally differentiated effector memory CD45RA+ cells were left out. Only in-frame clones appear in the TCRdb table, and some are missing; sequencing was by immunoSEQ multiplex PCR. Of roughly 890,000 clones in the sample, 90% to 95% were seen once. The material sequenced was naive CD8+ T cells sorted from blood. Every receptor here comes from a man aged 25 to 40 in good health.

The J gene is TRBJ1-2, the V gene TRBV27; unclear D gene. CDR3 length equals 13 residues. In germline, CDR1 is MNHEY, CDR2 SMNVEV (reference sequence). Trimming pared 2 bases from V and 8 bases from J, leaving 12 bases between. The CDR3 reads CASSLAGLRGYTF. CDR3 in DNA: TGTGCCAGCAGTTTAGCTGGCCTACGGGGCTACACCTTC.

J is TRBJ2-7 and V is TRBV5-1, with 8 bases lining up with TRBD1. The germline CDR1 and CDR2 sequences are SGHRS and YFSETQ. The ends lost 4 bases at V and 6 bases at J; junction bases unmatched: 6. The CDR3 extends over 13 amino acids. In DNA form, the CDR3 reads TGCGCCAGCAGCCTGGACAGGGTCTTCGAGCAGTACTTC. Its translation: CASSLDRVFEQYF.

This clone was seen a handful of times. V and J are TRBV2 and TRBJ2-3, with TRBD2 matching over 9 bases. CDR3 length: 18 residues. V was clipped by 3 bases and J by 7 bases; unmatched bases: 17. CDR1 SNHLY and CDR2 FYNNEI come from the germline V gene. In nucleotides, the CDR3 is TGTGCCAGCAGTGACCTACTTTTTATAGCGGGAGAGGGATATACGCAGTATTTT. It encodes CASSDLLFIAGEGYTQYF.

The rearrangement joins TRBV6-5 to TRBJ2-1; TRBD2 is a possible D gene (5 bases). CDR3 size: 15 residues. CDR1 and CDR2 (germline): MNHEY, SVGAGI. Trimming removed 2 bases at V and 9 bases at J, with 17 bases between. The CDR3 spells CASSYSGLAGGEQFF. CDR3 in DNA: TGTGCCAGCAGTTACAGTGGGCTAGCCGGTGGTGAGCAGTTCTTC.

V gene TRBV27 combines with J gene TRBJ2-2; unclear D gene. Trimming removed 3 bases at V and 6 bases at J, with 14 bases between. CDR3 size: 15 residues. Per the germline V gene, CDR1 is MNHEY and CDR2 is SMNVEV (reference sequence). The CDR3 DNA follows: TGTGCCAGCAGTTTTACGGCCATCGGGCCCGGGGAGCTGTTTTTT. Translated: CASSFTAIGPGELFF.

This chain uses TRBV7-3 with TRBJ2-7; no firm D call. The CDR3 is 13 residues long. Trimming took 0 bases from V and 2 from J, leaving 5 bases between them. Germline V lookup: CDR1 SGHTA, CDR2 FQGTGA. Here the CDR3 reads CASSLTQAYEQYF. The CDR3 region has the DNA TGTGCCAGCAGCTTAACGCAAGCCTACGAGCAGTACTTC.

The chain is built from TRBV13 and TRBJ2-7; TRBD2 matches at 8 bases. The V gene end was trimmed by 3 bases and the J gene end by 2 bases; junction bases not matched to a gene: 6. CDR3 length: 15 residues. Germline V gene sequence: CDR1 PRHDT, CDR2 FYEKMQ (reference sequence). DNA of the CDR3: TGTGCCAGCAGCTTGGGGAGCGGGGGTGCCTACGAGCAGTACTTC. Its protein is CASSLGSGGAYEQYF.

The chain uses TRBV29-1 and TRBJ1-2; D is unresolved. The ends were cut back, 6 bases at V and 2 bases at J, with 16 bases in the middle. Germline V CDR1 and CDR2: SQVTM, ANQGSEA. The CDR3 consists of 14 residues. The CDR3 reads CSVPGEGQNYGYTF. CDR3 sequence (DNA): TGCAGCGTCCCCGGGGAGGGCCAAAACTATGGCTACACCTTC. Supplemented by reference TRBV29-1 and TRBJ1-2, the full variable domain reads SAVISQKPSRDICQRGTSLTIQCQVDSQVTMMFWYRQQPGQSLTLIATANQGSEATYESGFVIDKFPISRPNLTFSTLTVSNMSPEDSSIYLCSVPGEGQNYGYTFGSGTRLTVV.

J is TRBJ1-3 and V is TRBV4-1, with D possibly being TRBD1 (5 bases). Germline-derived CDR1 and CDR2 are MGHRA and YSYEKL. The CDR3 extends over 15 amino acids. V shed 1 base and J shed 4 bases, with 11 bases lying between them. CDR3 DNA: TGCGCCAGCAGCCAAGTTCAGGGAGCAGGAAACACCATATATTTT. Translation: CASSQVQGAGNTIYF.

V is TRBV7-9 and J is TRBJ2-1; D is unclear. Germline CDR1 and CDR2: SEHNR and FQNEAQ (reference sequence). V lost 5 bases to trimming and J lost 0 bases, with 11 bases between them. The CDR3 extends over 15 amino acids. The CDR3 loop is CASSPSSHSYNEQFF. CDR3 DNA sequence: TGTGCCAGCAGCCCGTCTTCCCACTCCTACAATGAGCAGTTCTTC.

J is TRBJ2-5 and V is TRBV11-3, with 7 bases fitting TRBD2. The germline CDR1 and CDR2 sequences are SGHNT and YENEEA. CDR3 length equals 12 residues. V shed 4 bases and J 8 bases; nucleotides not matched to a gene: 4. The CDR3 here is CASSSRGTTQYF. The CDR3 bases are TGTGCCAGCAGCTCGCGGGGGACTACCCAGTACTTC.

This clone was seen just once. The chain employs TRBV9 and TRBJ2-3, with a possible D match to TRBD2 (6 bases). Trimming cost V 3 bases and J 0 bases, with 17 bases left between them. The CDR3 has 17 amino acids. The germline V gene has CDR1 SGDLS and CDR2 YYNGEE. The CDR3 loop reads CASSDPRSGRSTDTQYF. The CDR3 DNA reads TGTGCCAGCAGCGACCCCCGTAGCGGTCGCAGCACAGATACGCAGTATTTT.

The chain carries TRBV19 and TRBJ1-5; 9 nucleotides align to TRBD1. V lost 6 bases and J lost 2; bases outside the gene matches: 14. Germline CDR1 LNHDA, CDR2 SQIVND (reference sequence). CDR3 length: 18 amino acids. This CDR3 reads CASSFRTGVSEGNQPQHF. CDR3 sequence (DNA): TGTGCCAGTAGCTTTCGGACAGGGGTATCGGAAGGCAATCAGCCCCAGCATTTT.

V gene TRBV7-9 combines with J gene TRBJ1-1, with D tentatively TRBD1 (5 bases). Germline CDR1 reads SEHNR; CDR2 reads FQNEAQ (reference sequence). The ends were cut back, 0 bases at V and 4 bases at J, with 12 bases in the middle. This CDR3 spans 15 amino acids. CDR3 sequence reads: CASSLAQGRPTEAFF. CDR3 in DNA: TGTGCCAGCAGCTTAGCTCAGGGACGGCCCACTGAAGCTTTCTTT.

The chain carries TRBV28 and TRBJ2-3, with D unresolved. The V end was cut by 2 bases, the J end by 3 bases, with 9 bases between. CDR3 length equals 14 residues. From germline, CDR1 is MDHEN and CDR2 SYDVKM. Here the CDR3 reads CASSLIGPTDTQYF. The CDR3 DNA sequence: TGTGCCAGCAGTTTAATAGGGCCGACAGATACGCAGTATTTT.

The rearrangement links TRBV9 to TRBJ1-3; D unclear. Trimming stripped 0 bases from V and 2 bases from J, with 6 bases between. In germline, CDR1 is SGDLS, CDR2 YYNGEE. The CDR3 is 14 amino acids. The chain's CDR3 is CASSVGEAGNTIYF. The CDR3 bases are TGTGCCAGCAGCGTAGGAGAGGCTGGAAACACCATATATTTT.

The chain employs TRBV7-9 and TRBJ2-2; TRBD1 is a possible D gene (6 bases). Trimming pared 2 bases from V and 3 bases from J, leaving 13 bases between. Germline V gene data show CDR1 as SEHNR and CDR2 as FQNEAQ (reference sequence). CDR3 length equals 16 residues. The CDR3, as DNA: TGTGCCAGCAGCTTATACAGGGTCGCGGACACCGGGGAGCTGTTTTTT. Encoded protein: CASSLYRVADTGELFF.

The V and J genes are TRBV10-2 and TRBJ2-7; D is unresolved. The CDR3 is 16 residues long. Germline CDR1 WSHSY, CDR2 SAAADI. V was cut by 3 bases and J by 0 bases, with 15 bases left in between. CDR3 DNA sequence: TGCGCCAGCAGTGATTCCGAGGTGAGAAGCTCCTACGAGCAGTACTTC. This translates into CASSDSEVRSSYEQYF.

This rearrangement joins TRBV5-1 to TRBJ2-1, with 8 bases lining up with TRBD1. With 2 bases clipped from V and 6 bases from J, the junction kept 4 bases outside the gene matches. Germline V gives CDR1 SGHRS, CDR2 YFSETQ. This CDR3 is 14 amino acids long. CDR3 region: CASSFGQGPNEQFF. The CDR3 coding sequence is TGCGCCAGCAGCTTTGGACAGGGACCCAATGAGCAGTTCTTC.

This clone was recorded only once. The chain has TRBV6-5 and TRBJ2-1; TRBD2 matches 9 bases. Germline loops: CDR1 MNHEY, CDR2 SVGAGI. The CDR3 sequence is 13 residues long. Unmatched junction bases numbered 2, after V lost 5 bases and J lost 6 bases. The CDR3 region has the DNA TGTGCCAGCAGTCCGACTAGCGGCAATGAGCAGTTCTTC. It translates to CASSPTSGNEQFF.

Note on this clone: Other DNA sequences in the sample encode the same CDR3. This sequence joins TRBV15 and TRBJ1-5; no reliable D call. V lost 0 bases to trimming and J lost 3 bases, with 9 bases between them. The CDR3 has 15 amino acids. From germline, CDR1 is LNHNV and CDR2 YYDKDF (reference sequence). For the CDR3, the DNA is TGTGCCACCAGCAGAGATAGAGGGCCCAATCAGCCCCAGCATTTT. Translated, it gives CATSRDRGPNQPQHF.

This clone was seen a few times. This specimen includes other DNA sequences encoding the same CDR3. The chain links TRBV6-5 to TRBJ1-2; D ambiguous. CDR1 and CDR2 from the germline V gene are MNHEY and SVGAGI. CDR3 length equals 13 residues. Trimming removed 0 bases at V and 4 bases at J, with 6 bases between. DNA of the CDR3: TGTGCCAGCAGTTACTCGGAGACCTATGGCTACACCTTC. Protein sequence: CASSYSETYGYTF.

On this clone itself: The junction departs from germline at one end; a sequencing error may be responsible. The chain couples TRBV7-2 to TRBJ2-7; perhaps TRBD1 as D (6 bases). CDR1 and CDR2 from the germline V gene are SGHTA and FQGNSA. The CDR3 has 16 amino acids. The CDR3 coding sequence is TGTGCCAGCAGCGTAGCAGGGGCCCCGTTCAAGTACGAGCAGTACTTC. This sequence encodes CASSVAGAPFKYEQYF.

V is TRBV7-9 and J is TRBJ2-7, with D maybe TRBD2 (6 bases). The V and J ends lost 1 base and 3 bases respectively, with 13 bases between them. Looked up from germline, CDR1 is SEHNR and CDR2 is FQNEAQ (reference sequence). This CDR3 spans 15 amino acids. The CDR3 loop is CASSLVAGWDYEQYF. CDR3 DNA: TGTGCCAGCAGCTTAGTCGCGGGATGGGACTACGAGCAGTACTTC.

The chain links TRBV29-1 to TRBJ1-1; D might be TRBD1 (5 bases). The CDR3 loop spans 12 amino acids. The germline CDR1 and CDR2 sequences are SQVTM and ANQGSEA. Between the trimmed V and J ends, which lost 4 bases and 4 bases, there was a span of 10 bases. As DNA, the CDR3 is TGCAGCGTTGGAATGGGGGGCACTGAAGCTTTCTTT. This gives the protein CSVGMGGTEAFF.

The CDR3 is CASSLALGLLKDYEQYF. The CDR3, as DNA: TGTGCCAGCAGCTTAGCGCTTGGGCTACTGAAAGACTACGAGCAGTACTTC. The chain has TRBV7-8 and TRBJ2-7; D not certain. There are 17 residues in the CDR3. Trimming stripped 0 bases from V and 3 bases from J, with 18 bases between. CDR1 and CDR2 from the germline V gene are SGHVS and FQNEAQ.

The chain couples TRBV29-1 to TRBJ2-1; TRBD2 aligns across 8 bases. After removal of 5 bases from V and 9 bases from J, the junction contained 6 bases not matched to a gene. CDR1 is SQVTM and CDR2 is ANQGSEA in the germline V gene. The CDR3 covers 12 residues. The CDR3 DNA is TGCAGCGTTCCAGCGGGAGAAATTGAGCAGTTCTTC. As protein: CSVPAGEIEQFF.

The chain joins TRBV7-6 to TRBJ2-6; no reliable D call. The ends were cut back, 5 bases at V and 2 bases at J, with 4 bases in the middle. CDR1 is SGHVS and CDR2 is FNYEAQ in the germline V gene. The CDR3 consists of 13 residues. The CDR3: CASSRTGANVLTF. CDR3 in DNA: TGTGCCAGCAGCCGAACTGGGGCCAACGTCCTGACTTTC.

Here the CDR3 reads CASSLGPSGRAYEQYF. CDR3 DNA: TGTGCCAGCAGCTTAGGGCCTAGCGGGAGGGCGTACGAGCAGTACTTC. V usage is TRBV13 and J usage is TRBJ2-7, with 12 bases aligning to TRBD2. CDR1 and CDR2 (germline): PRHDT, FYEKMQ (reference sequence). CDR3 length: 16 amino acids. Trimming at V came to 0 bases and at J to 4 bases, leaving 4 bases not matched to a gene.